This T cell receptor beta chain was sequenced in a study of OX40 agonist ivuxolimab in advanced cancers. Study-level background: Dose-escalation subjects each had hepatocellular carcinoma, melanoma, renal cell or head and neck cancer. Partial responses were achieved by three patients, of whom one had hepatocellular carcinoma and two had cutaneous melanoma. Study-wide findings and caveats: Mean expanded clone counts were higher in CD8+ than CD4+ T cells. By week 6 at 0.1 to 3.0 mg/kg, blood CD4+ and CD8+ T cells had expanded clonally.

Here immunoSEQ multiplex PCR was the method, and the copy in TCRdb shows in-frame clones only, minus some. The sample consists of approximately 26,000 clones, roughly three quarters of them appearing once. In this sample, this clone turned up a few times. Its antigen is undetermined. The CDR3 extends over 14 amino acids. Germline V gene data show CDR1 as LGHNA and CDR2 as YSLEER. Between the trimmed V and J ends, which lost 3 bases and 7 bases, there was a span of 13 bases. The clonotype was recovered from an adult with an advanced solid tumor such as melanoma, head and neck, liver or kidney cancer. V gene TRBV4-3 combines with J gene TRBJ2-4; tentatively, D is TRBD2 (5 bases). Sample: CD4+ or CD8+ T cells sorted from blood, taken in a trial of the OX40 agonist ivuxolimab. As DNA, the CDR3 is TGCGCCAGCAGCCACCAAGGGAGTTCCAACATTCAGTACTTC. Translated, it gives CASSHQGSSNIQYF.